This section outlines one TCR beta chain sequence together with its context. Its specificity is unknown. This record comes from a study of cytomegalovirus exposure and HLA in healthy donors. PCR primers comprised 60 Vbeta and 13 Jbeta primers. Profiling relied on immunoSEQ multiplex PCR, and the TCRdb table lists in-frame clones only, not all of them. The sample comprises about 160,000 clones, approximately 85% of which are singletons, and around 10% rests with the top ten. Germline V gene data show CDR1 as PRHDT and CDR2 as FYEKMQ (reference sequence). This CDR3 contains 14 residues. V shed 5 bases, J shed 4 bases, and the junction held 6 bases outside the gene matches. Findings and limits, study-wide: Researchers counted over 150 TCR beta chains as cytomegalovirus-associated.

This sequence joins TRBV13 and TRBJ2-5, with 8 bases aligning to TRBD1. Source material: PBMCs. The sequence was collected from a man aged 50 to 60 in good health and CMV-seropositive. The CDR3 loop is CASSDRGGRETQYF. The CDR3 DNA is TGTGCCAGCAGCGACAGGGGAGGAAGAGAGACCCAGTACTTC.